The TCR beta chain described here comes from a study of blood T cell repertoires in COVID-19. Authors' processing steps: Amplification from reference gene primers served as the basis for estimated nucleated cell counts. Libraries were prepared by immunoSEQ multiplex PCR; TCRdb keeps only in-frame clonotypes and omits some of them. V, J and clone size are taken as reported in that table, and D and trimming were inferred from the DNA itself. The sample includes approximately 100,000 clones, about 85% of them seen just once. From germline, CDR1 is LNHNV and CDR2 YYDKDF (reference sequence). The V and J ends lost 5 bases and 5 bases, in that order; junction bases with no gene match: 8. The length of the CDR3 is 15 residues.

The sequenced material came from peripheral blood. The sequence derives from an elderly man with acute or convalescent COVID-19. This chain connects TRBV15 to TRBJ2-5, with 10 bases aligning to TRBD2. The CDR3 coding sequence is TGTGCCACCAGCCGGGAAGCGGGAGGGCCGGAGACCCAGTACTTC. This codes for CATSREAGGPETQYF. Using reference TRBV15 and TRBJ2-5 for the parts outside the CDR3, the full variable domain is DAMVIQNPRYQVTQFGKPVTLSCSQTLNHNVMYWYQQKSSQAPKLLFHYYDKDFNNEADTPDNFQSRRPNTSFCFLDIRSPGLGDTAMYLCATSREAGGPETQYFGPGTRLLVL.